Listed below are T cell receptor beta chains from one sample, sequenced in a study of tumor and adjacent non-tumor tissue in lung cancer. One entry per CDR3 protein results from TCRdb running MiXCR on the multiplex PCR reads. In the table there are about 76,000 distinct CDR3 sequences, nearly 70% of which are singletons. Sequencing used lung tumor tissue. These receptors were taken from a woman in her 70s with non-small cell lung cancer. CDR3s include the opening cysteine and the closing phenylalanine or tryptophan. D genes are given only for firm matches. Not all rows give a size; the values are once, few, many and, for expanded clones, a class.

V	J	size	D	CDR3	DNA
TRBV7-3	TRBJ2-1	.	TRBD1	CASSSSLDRVDYNEQFF	TGTGCCAGCAGCTCATCACTGGACAGGGTTGACTACAATGAGCAGTTCTTC
TRBV10-2	TRBJ2-1	many	.	CASSEKGRSVYNEQFF	TGCGCCAGCAGCGAGAAGGGCAGGAGTGTCTACAATGAGCAGTTCTTC
TRBV6-2/TRBV6-3	TRBJ2-3	.	.	CAVSYSKLDPTDTQYF	TGTGCCGTCAGTTACTCGAAACTAGACCCCACAGATACTCAGTATTTT
TRBV7-8	TRBJ2-7	.	.	CVSSLGVYEQYF	TGTGTCAGCAGCCTAGGGGTCTACGAGCAGTACTTT
TRBV6-1	TRBJ2-3	.	TRBD2	CASSATRIAGVNADTQYF	TGTGCCAGCAGCGCAACCAGAATAGCGGGAGTTAATGCAGATACCCAGTATTTT
TRBV6-1	TRBJ2-2	.	.	CASSDEVLFSVELFF	TGTGCCAGCAGTGATGAGGTCTTATTCTCCGTGGAGCTGTTTTTT
TRBV29-1	TRBJ2-3	.	.	CSARTQGNEKSNTQYF	TGCAGCGCCCGTACCCAGGGGAACGAGAAGTCTAATACGCAGTATTTT
TRBV6-5	TRBJ2-5	.	.	CVSSYLGGDTQYF	TGTGTCAGCAGTTACTTGGGTGGCGATACCCAGTACTTC
TRBV4-1	TRBJ2-1	.	TRBD2	CASSQDPGSSGTTYNGQFF	TGCGCCAGTAGCCAAGACCCTGGATCTAGCGGGACTACCTACAATGGGCAGTTCTTC
TRBV12-3/TRBV12-4	TRBJ2-5	few	TRBD2	CAGSANTGGQETQYF	TGTGCCGGCAGTGCCAATACGGGGGGGCAAGAGACCCAGTACTTC
TRBV11-2	TRBJ2-2	.	.	CAGSIPVTNTRELFF	TGTGCCGGCAGCATACCGGTTACGAACACCAGGGAGCTGTTTTTT
TRBV28	TRBJ1-5	.	.	CTSSPNSSQPQHF	TGTACCAGCAGCCCGAATAGCAGTCAGCCCCAGCATTTT
TRBV29-1	TRBJ2-1	.	.	CSVIRQGVNEQFF	TGCAGCGTAATACGGCAGGGCGTAAATGAGCAGTTCTTC
TRBV7-2	TRBJ1-3	.	.	CASSLGSPGTGNTIYF	TGTGCCAGCAGCTTAGGTTCTCCAGGGACTGGAAACACCATATATTTT
TRBV5-1	TRBJ2-2	few	.	CASSSGSTVNTGELFF	TGCGCCAGCAGCTCAGGCTCGACCGTGAACACCGGGGAGCTGTTTTTT
TRBV5-1	TRBJ1-1	.	TRBD1	CASSAGTGGLQAFF	TGCGCCAGCAGCGCCGGGACAGGGGGCCTACAAGCTTTCTTT
TRBV28	TRBJ1-1	.	TRBD1	CASSLRQGADTEAFF	TGTGCCAGCAGTTTACGGCAGGGGGCGGACACTGAAGCTTTCTTT
TRBV20-1	TRBJ2-7	.	TRBD2	CNASGSGVGRPYEQYF	TGCAATGCTAGCGGTTCGGGGGTGGGGAGGCCCTACGAGCAGTACTTC
TRBV30	TRBJ2-2	.	TRBD1	CAWSVGQFSLTGVLFF	TGTGCCTGGAGTGTGGGACAGTTTAGTTTGACCGGGGTGCTGTTTTTT
TRBV6-6	TRBJ2-7	.	TRBD2	CASSYPSGSWYKQYF	TGTGCCAGCAGTTATCCTAGCGGGAGTTGGTACAAGCAATACTTC
TRBV29-1	TRBJ2-5	medium-sized	.	CSVETPYQETQYF	TGCAGCGTTGAAACTCCATACCAAGAGACCCAGTACTTC
TRBV29-1	TRBJ2-1	.	.	CSVHSLGGSRGYNKQFF	TGCAGCGTCCATAGCCTGGGGGGTAGCAGGGGATACAATAAGCAGTTCTTC
TRBV7-9	TRBJ2-3	.	TRBD1	CASRHGTDPSTDTQCF	TGTGCCAGCAGGCACGGGACAGACCCTAGCACAGATACGCAGTGTTTT
TRBV6-6	TRBJ1-1	.	.	CASSYSRSGHGTEAFF	TGTGCCAGCAGCTACTCGAGGTCGGGACATGGCACTGAAGCTTTCTTT
TRBV28	TRBJ2-7	.	.	CASSLFPYEQYF	TGTGCCAGCAGCTTATTTCCCTACGAGCAGTACTTC
TRBV10-3	TRBJ1-4	many	TRBD1	CAIGTGTNEKLFF	TGTGCCATCGGGACAGGGACTAATGAAAAACTGTTTTTT
TRBV9	TRBJ1-1	.	TRBD1	CASSDLDRGRDTEAFF	TGTGCCAGCAGCGACCTCGACAGGGGGCGCGACACTGAAGCTTTCTTC
TRBV6-1	TRBJ1-6	few	.	CASSEVPHSLLHF	TGTGCCAGCAGTGAAGTCCCGCATTCACTCCTCCACTTT
TRBV19	TRBJ1-1	.	TRBD1	CASSIDRGSTEAFF	TGTGCCAGTAGTATTGACAGGGGGAGCACTGAAGCTTTCTTT
TRBV28	TRBJ2-7	.	.	CASSSAAGAAFCEQCF	TGTGCCAGCAGCTCCGCGGCCGGGGCAGCCTTCTGCGAGCAGTGCTTC
TRBV12-3/TRBV12-4	TRBJ2-3	.	.	CASSLGGPGVATDTQYF	TGTGCCAGCAGTTTAGGGGGCCCAGGGGTAGCCACGGATACGCAGTATTTT
TRBV4-1	TRBJ2-3	medium-sized	.	CASSQDLYSTDTQYF	TGCGCCAGCAGCCAAGATTTGTACAGCACAGATACGCAGTATTTT
TRBV11-2	TRBJ2-7	.	.	CASSLDPYGEQYF	TGTGCCAGCAGCCTTGACCCATACGGGGAGCAGTACTTC
TRBV6-5	TRBJ2-3	.	.	CASSYRGGHSTDTHYF	TGTGCCAGCAGTTACCGAGGCGGACATAGCACAGATACGCATTATTTT
TRBV30	TRBJ2-3	.	.	CAWSDSSNQAQYF	TGTGCCTGGAGTGACAGTAGCAATCAGGCCCAGTATTTT
TRBV6-1	TRBJ2-7	many	TRBD1	CASSPGQGPTEQYF	TGTGCCAGCAGTCCGGGACAGGGTCCTACGGAGCAGTACTTC
TRBV29-1	TRBJ1-1	once	TRBD1	CRVGDREGRGTFF	TGCAGGGTCGGAGACAGGGAAGGGAGGGGAACTTTCTTT
TRBV28	TRBJ1-2	.	.	CTSSSRGYSYTF	TGTACCAGCAGCTCCCGTGGGTATAGCTACACCTTC
TRBV20-1	TRBJ2-2	many	.	CSATGSTGGAGELFF	TGCAGTGCCACGGGGTCTACCGGCGGGGCCGGGGAGCTGTTTTTT
TRBV6-5	TRBJ2-1	once	.	CTSSFLANIEHFF	TGTACCAGCAGTTTTCTGGCGAACATTGAGCACTTCTTC
TRBV12-3/TRBV12-4	TRBJ2-1	once	TRBD2	CASTLGGSGSRYKQFF	TGTGCCAGCACTTTAGGCGGTAGCGGGAGCAGGTATAAGCAGTTCTTC
TRBV12-3/TRBV12-4	TRBJ2-1	.	.	CASSRPKSSYNQQFF	TGTGCCAGCAGTCGCCCTAAGAGCTCCTACAATCAGCAGTTCTTC
TRBV4-2	TRBJ2-2	.	.	CTSSQDPPVQGGELFF	TGTACAAGCAGCCAAGACCCACCGGTACAAGGCGGGGAGCTGTTTTTT
TRBV6-5	TRBJ1-1	.	.	CASSYSIAYIEAFF	TGTGCCAGCAGTTACTCGATTGCCTACATTGAAGCTTTCTTC
TRBV11-2	TRBJ2-3	many	.	CASSLDPFGTDTQYF	TGTGCCAGCAGCTTAGACCCCTTCGGGACAGATACGCAGTATTTT
TRBV28	TRBJ2-5	.	.	CASRLQTEIQYF	TGTGCCAGCAGACTGCAGACAGAGATCCAGTACTTC
TRBV10-2	TRBJ1-1	.	.	CASSEWSTLKIEAFF	TGCGCCAGCAGTGAGTGGAGCACCCTGAAGATTGAAGCTTTCTTT
TRBV9	TRBJ2-3	.	TRBD1	CASSVGDRDYTDTQYF	TGTGCCAGCAGCGTAGGAGACAGGGATTACACAGATACGCAGTATTTT